The clone carrying this TCR beta chain has just one count. This entry is derived from a study of blood T cell repertoires in COVID-19. Study overall: The study drew acute and convalescent COVID-19 samples from the United States, Italy and Spain.

Original data processing: Counts of nucleated cells, estimated from reference gene primer amplification, were obtained. The protocol was immunoSEQ multiplex PCR, while the TCRdb copy is restricted to in-frame clones and leaves out a portion. That table is the source of V, J and clone size, and D and trimming were worked out from the DNA. The table includes more than 200,000 clones, about 89% detected once. The V end was cut by 5 bases, the J end by 4 bases, with 11 bases between. Germline CDR1 is SQVTM and CDR2 is ANQGSEA. This CDR3 contains 13 residues. The cohort comprised adults aged roughly 18 to 100 years residing in under 30 US areas. Participants' reported clinical history set cohort assignment.

The TCR was taken from a woman in her thirties who had recovered from COVID-19. Material for sequencing was PBMCs or T cells enriched from blood (not recorded which). The chain couples TRBV29-1 to TRBJ2-2; D unclear. As DNA, the CDR3 is TGCAGCGTTAGCCTAGTTGCCACCGGGGAGCTGTTTTTT. Protein: CSVSLVATGELFF.